This TCR beta chain was retrieved from a study of CD8 T cells in ankylosing spondylitis. Findings and caveats of the study: About 8 highly homologous variants made up a TCR beta motif, and this motif appeared characteristic of ankylosing spondylitis blood.

Comment on this clonotype: What it binds is not known.

This CDR3 comprises 15 residues. V was cut by 1 base and J by 10 bases, with 17 bases left in between. Germline CDR1 SGHAT, CDR2 FQNNGV. Quantitative 5'-RACE with molecular barcodes was used to make the TCR beta libraries. TCRdb independently ran MiXCR on the 5' RACE reads; one entry per CDR3 protein. The table includes about 450,000 distinct CDR3 sequences, about 25% detected once. The TCR comes from a male donor with ankylosing spondylitis. The sequencing sample was made of blood, either unsorted or a sorted T cell fraction (not recorded which). The V call is TRBV11-2, the J call TRBJ2-1; D is undetermined. The CDR3 sequence: CASSLGNRFQEEQFF. The CDR3 DNA reads as TGTGCCAGCAGCTTAGGTAACCGATTCCAGGAGGAGCAGTTCTTC.